This is a list of T cell receptor beta chains from one sample in a study of OX40 agonist ivuxolimab in advanced cancers. Assay: immunoSEQ multiplex PCR; the TCRdb copy retains only in-frame clones and omits some. This sample has 20,000 to 25,000 clones, with approximately 80% found just once. The specimen was CD4+ or CD8+ T cells sorted from blood, collected in a trial of the OX40 agonist ivuxolimab. Receptors were obtained from an adult with an advanced solid tumor such as melanoma, head and neck, liver or kidney cancer. The conserved cysteine and the conserved F or W are not part of the CDR3 here. Fields, in order: V gene, clone size, J gene, CDR3 protein. Size values are once, few and many counts, or a class for expanded clones, and some rows have none.

v_call: TRBV2
clone_size: NA
j_call: TRBJ2-7
cdr3_aa: ARGRPYEQY

v_call: TRBV10-3
clone_size: NA
j_call: TRBJ2-3
cdr3_aa: AISGASGGTDTQY

v_call: TRBV7-3
clone_size: NA
j_call: TRBJ2-1
cdr3_aa: ASSLGTHSYNEQF

v_call: TRBV10-2
clone_size: NA
j_call: TRBJ2-1
cdr3_aa: ASSERTSEQF

v_call: TRBV6-5
clone_size: NA
j_call: TRBJ2-1
cdr3_aa: ASCLSSGLEQF

v_call: TRBV1
clone_size: NA
j_call: TRBJ2-6
cdr3_aa: TSSRANVLT

v_call: TRBV5-4
clone_size: few
j_call: TRBJ2-3
cdr3_aa: ASSPLAGGATDTQY

v_call: TRBV30
clone_size: NA
j_call: TRBJ2-1
cdr3_aa: AWKLSRGGRYNEQF

v_call: TRBV7-9
clone_size: NA
j_call: TRBJ1-2
cdr3_aa: ASSLADRRRGYT

v_call: TRBV7-3
clone_size: once
j_call: TRBJ2-2
cdr3_aa: ASSLYTGELF

v_call: TRBV5-1
clone_size: NA
j_call: TRBJ2-3
cdr3_aa: ASSDGLAGVLGTDTQY

v_call: TRBV29-1
clone_size: NA
j_call: TRBJ2-2
cdr3_aa: SVAGQGAFTGELF

v_call: TRBV2
clone_size: NA
j_call: TRBJ2-7
cdr3_aa: ASIDPGQGIYEQY

v_call: TRBV7-9
clone_size: few
j_call: TRBJ2-3
cdr3_aa: ASLSEGAPRADTQY

v_call: TRBV18
clone_size: NA
j_call: TRBJ2-5
cdr3_aa: ASSPTRGQQETQY

v_call: TRBV11-2
clone_size: NA
j_call: TRBJ2-1
cdr3_aa: ASSFPTAEQF

v_call: TRBV6-5
clone_size: NA
j_call: TRBJ2-1
cdr3_aa: ASSYRTGLGNNEQF

v_call: TRBV9
clone_size: NA
j_call: TRBJ2-1
cdr3_aa: ASSVDAYEQF

v_call: TRBV5-1
clone_size: NA
j_call: TRBJ2-1
cdr3_aa: ASSLAGTGPNEQF

v_call: TRBV7-2
clone_size: NA
j_call: TRBJ1-2
cdr3_aa: ASSLFSGDYGYT

v_call: TRBV5-4
clone_size: few
j_call: TRBJ2-2
cdr3_aa: ASSLRVNTGELF

v_call: TRBV21-1
clone_size: once
j_call: TRBJ2-1
cdr3_aa: ASSKDRLPSSYNEQF

v_call: TRBV7-9
clone_size: NA
j_call: TRBJ2-5
cdr3_aa: ASSLARGLRDKEETQY

v_call: TRBV28
clone_size: NA
j_call: TRBJ1-1
cdr3_aa: ASTSWRDGPEAF

v_call: TRBV15
clone_size: NA
j_call: TRBJ1-1
cdr3_aa: ATSRDPAMNTEAF

v_call: TRBV5-1
clone_size: NA
j_call: TRBJ2-7
cdr3_aa: ASSPDTGFYEQY

v_call: TRBV7-8
clone_size: NA
j_call: TRBJ2-5
cdr3_aa: ASSYGTSVIQETQY

v_call: TRBV6-6
clone_size: NA
j_call: TRBJ2-3
cdr3_aa: ASSYLRTDTQY

v_call: TRBV14
clone_size: NA
j_call: TRBJ2-5
cdr3_aa: ASSQQETQY

v_call: TRBV6-5
clone_size: NA
j_call: TRBJ2-1
cdr3_aa: ASSYGGDTYNEQF

v_call: TRBV7-9
clone_size: NA
j_call: TRBJ1-2
cdr3_aa: ASSPQLGLLT

v_call: TRBV13
clone_size: NA
j_call: TRBJ2-3
cdr3_aa: ASSSMGLAGG

v_call: TRBV11-2
clone_size: NA
j_call: TRBJ1-3
cdr3_aa: ASSPDTNSGNTIY

v_call: TRBV29-1
clone_size: NA
j_call: TRBJ1-1
cdr3_aa: SVESTGTTNTEAF

v_call: TRBV5-1
clone_size: NA
j_call: TRBJ1-6
cdr3_aa: ASSLEGSNNSPLH

v_call: TRBV9
clone_size: NA
j_call: TRBJ2-5
cdr3_aa: ASSVSGAAETQY

v_call: TRBV7-9
clone_size: once
j_call: TRBJ2-7
cdr3_aa: ASSFGPGEQY

v_call: TRBV10-3
clone_size: NA
j_call: TRBJ1-5
cdr3_aa: AISEGVPPQPQH

v_call: TRBV4-2
clone_size: NA
j_call: TRBJ2-7
cdr3_aa: ASSPTGQGVYEQY

v_call: TRBV4-1
clone_size: NA
j_call: TRBJ2-7
cdr3_aa: ASSQGPYYEQY

v_call: TRBV19
clone_size: few
j_call: TRBJ1-4
cdr3_aa: ASSSLSGEKLF

v_call: TRBV14
clone_size: NA
j_call: NA
cdr3_aa: ASSPSGVSEQY

v_call: TRBV6-5
clone_size: few
j_call: TRBJ2-1
cdr3_aa: ASYQSRNEQF

v_call: TRBV27
clone_size: NA
j_call: TRBJ2-7
cdr3_aa: ASKAGGRSYEQY

v_call: TRBV19
clone_size: NA
j_call: TRBJ2-1
cdr3_aa: ASSRRGLYNEQF